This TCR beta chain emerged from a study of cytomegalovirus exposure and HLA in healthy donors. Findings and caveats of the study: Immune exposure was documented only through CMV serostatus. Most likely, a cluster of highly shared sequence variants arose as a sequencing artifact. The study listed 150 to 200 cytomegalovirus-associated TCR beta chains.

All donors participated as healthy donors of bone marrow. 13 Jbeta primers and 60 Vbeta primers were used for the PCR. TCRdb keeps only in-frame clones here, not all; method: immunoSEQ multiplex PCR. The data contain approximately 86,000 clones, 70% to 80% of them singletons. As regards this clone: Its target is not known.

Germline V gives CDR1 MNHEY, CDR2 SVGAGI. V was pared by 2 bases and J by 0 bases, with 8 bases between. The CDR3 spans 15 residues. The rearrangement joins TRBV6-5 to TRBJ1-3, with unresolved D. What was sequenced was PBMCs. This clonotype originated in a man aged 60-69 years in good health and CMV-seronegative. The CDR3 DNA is TGTGCCAGCAGTTACGCGGTGGACTCTGGAAACACCATATATTTT. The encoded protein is CASSYAVDSGNTIYF.